This paragraph reports one TCR beta chain. No cognate antigen has been identified for it. Per-base quality was not reported, and no clone a single base away is much larger than it. The Qiagen DNeasy kit was used to extract genomic DNA both from unsorted PBMCs and from the negatively selected CD4+ and CD8+ fractions. TCR beta CDR3 regions were subjected to amplification by immunoSEQ multiplex PCR with primers that anneal to V and J segments. A synthetic immune receptor repertoire was used to minimize amplification bias, and any remaining bias was removed computationally after sequencing. For the original study's pipeline: Custom Python scripts were used to quantify repertoire diversity as the Shannon entropy index. Unsorted, CD4+ and CD8+ repertoires were analyzed separately, except in combined analyses where CD4+ and CD8+ sequences were merged in silico. A clone counted as expanded when the clone's frequency after treatment rose at least 2-fold relative to C1D1, and clones undetected at baseline were given a pseudocount of 0.5. Singleton clones were defined as clones with 0 or 1 copy at C1D1, and non-singleton clones were defined as clones with 2 or more copies. By matching protein sequences in sorted samples from the same patient, clones expanded in unsorted samples were annotated as CD4+, CD8+ or unknown. Wilcoxon tests on paired samples were used to test diversity changes from C1D1 to C4D1. What TCRdb holds here is the immuneACCESS table cut down to in-frame rearrangements. Part of the clones is not present; checked against another copy, under half of the missing clones reflect an unresolved V gene, and the others are unexplained. For V, J and clone size, that table is used; D and trimming come from the DNA. The sample table holds about 13,000 clones, of which more than 85% were seen once. Of the sample, roughly a tenth is held by the ten largest clones.

The junction shows trimming of 3 bases on V and 1 base on J, plus 16 bases between the germline ends. The germline V gene supplies CDR1 MGHRA and CDR2 YSYEKL. The CDR3 has 17 amino acids, counting the end cysteine and phenylalanine. The DNA shown is the 51-base CDR3, in frame from base 1. The sample is drawn from a study of PD-1 blockade in classical Hodgkin lymphoma (dated by TCRdb to the early 2020s). Looking at the study overall: Nivolumab dosing was 3 mg/kg intravenously every 2 weeks, continuing until either disease progression or unacceptable toxicity. A peripheral blood immune signature of response to PD-1 blockade in classical Hodgkin lymphoma was defined using TCR beta sequencing and CyTOF.

In light of the paper, this sample's time point label describes: cycle 1 day 1 (C1D1), immediately before nivolumab initiation. Every trial patient had relapsed following autologous stem cell transplantation, and prior brentuximab vedotin exposure was what differed among cohorts A, B and C. The trial cohort included fewer than 60 patients with relapsed/refractory classical Hodgkin lymphoma, and each patient had a best overall response of complete response, partial response or progressive disease. In the multi-cohort phase II CheckMate 205 trial, trial patients received single-agent nivolumab. An independent review committee assessed best overall response by applying the 2007 International Working Group response criteria. Trial PBMCs were obtained immediately prior to nivolumab initiation (C1D1) and on therapy at cycle 2 day 1 and cycle 4 day 1. Peripheral blood was collected in 8 mL Vacutainer Cell Preparation Tubes, from which PBMCs were isolated by centrifugation and then cryopreserved.

Results and caveats for the whole study, not just this receptor: Trial patients with a complete response had baseline diversity similar to that of newly diagnosed patients, while partial responders and progressors had significantly lower diversity. Lower diversity was seen in patients whose nivolumab began less than 1 year after ASCT, and these patients were left out of later analyses so that immune reconstitution would not confound the results. Baseline TCR diversity was reported as lower in newly diagnosed patients than in healthy donors, and lower still in relapsed/refractory patients. A significant rise by C4D1 was seen in CD4+ but not CD8+ TCR diversity (p=0.0027 vs p=0.16), with the rise being most apparent in complete responders (p=0.02). The study was restricted to a single clinical trial cohort, and the causes of repertoire differences, possibly disease activity or prior therapy, were left undefined.

The sequence joins TRBV4-1 to TRBJ2-4; 6 matching bases give a weak D call of TRBD1. The sample consisted of peripheral blood mononuclear cells (PBMCs), taken at baseline. This receptor was identified in a human donor with classical Hodgkin lymphoma. CDR3 reads: CASSQLIQGMAKNIQYF. The DNA sequence reads TGCGCCAGCAGCCAGCTGATACAGGGAATGGCCAAAAACATTCAGTACTTC.